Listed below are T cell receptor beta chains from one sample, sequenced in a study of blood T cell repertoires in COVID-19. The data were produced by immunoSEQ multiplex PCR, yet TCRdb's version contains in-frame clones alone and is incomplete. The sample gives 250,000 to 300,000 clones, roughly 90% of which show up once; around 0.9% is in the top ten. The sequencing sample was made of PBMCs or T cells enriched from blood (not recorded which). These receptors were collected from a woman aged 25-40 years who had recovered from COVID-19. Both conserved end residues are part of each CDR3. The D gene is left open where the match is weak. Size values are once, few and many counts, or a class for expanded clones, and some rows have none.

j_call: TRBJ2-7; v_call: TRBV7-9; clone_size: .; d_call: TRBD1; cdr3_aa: CASSLAGTGSYEQYF; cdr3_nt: TGTGCCAGCAGCTTAGCAGGGACAGGGTCCTACGAGCAGTACTTC
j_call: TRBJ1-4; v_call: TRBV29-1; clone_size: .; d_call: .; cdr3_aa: CSVEFGEKLFF; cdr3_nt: TGCAGCGTTGAATTCGGGGAAAAACTGTTTTTT
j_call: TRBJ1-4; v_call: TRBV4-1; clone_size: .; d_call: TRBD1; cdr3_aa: CASSRTNGQGGEKLFF; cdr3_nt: TGCGCCAGCAGCCGCACGAACGGGCAGGGGGGTGAAAAACTGTTTTTT
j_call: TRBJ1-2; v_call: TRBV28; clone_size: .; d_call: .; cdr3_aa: CASSLVRSGYTF; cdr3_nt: TGTGCCAGCAGTTTGGTGCGGAGTGGCTACACCTTC
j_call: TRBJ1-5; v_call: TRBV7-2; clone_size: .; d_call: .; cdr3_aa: CASSFGQEPQHF; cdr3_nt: TGTGCCAGCAGCTTTGGTCAGGAGCCCCAGCATTTT
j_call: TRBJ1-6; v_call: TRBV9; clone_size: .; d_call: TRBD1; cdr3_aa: CASSVRGTGASPLHF; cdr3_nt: TGTGCCAGCAGCGTAAGGGGGACAGGGGCTTCACCCCTCCACTTT
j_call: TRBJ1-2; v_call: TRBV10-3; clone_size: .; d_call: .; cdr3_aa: CAIRTSMGYTF; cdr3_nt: TGTGCCATCAGGACTTCTATGGGCTACACCTTC
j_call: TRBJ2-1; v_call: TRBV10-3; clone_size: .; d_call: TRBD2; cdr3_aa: CAIWEGINEQFF; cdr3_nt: TGTGCCATCTGGGAGGGTATTAATGAGCAGTTCTTC
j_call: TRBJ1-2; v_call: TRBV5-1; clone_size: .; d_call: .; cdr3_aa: CASSLAAGTYYGYTF; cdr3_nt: TGCGCCAGCAGCTTGGCGGCAGGGACTTACTATGGCTACACCTTC
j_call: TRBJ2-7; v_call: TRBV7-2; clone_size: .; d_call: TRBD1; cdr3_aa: CASSLRTGDYEQYF; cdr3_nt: TGTGCCAGCAGCTTAAGGACAGGGGACTACGAGCAGTACTTC
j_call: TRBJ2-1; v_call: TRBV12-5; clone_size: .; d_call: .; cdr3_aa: CASGLVLGSGRLGISNEQFF; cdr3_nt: TGTGCTAGTGGTTTGGTACTGGGGTCTGGGAGGTTAGGGATTAGTAATGAGCAGTTCTTC
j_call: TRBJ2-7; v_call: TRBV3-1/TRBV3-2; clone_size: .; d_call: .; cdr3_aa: CASSQALGGHEQYF; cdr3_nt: TGTGCCAGCAGCCAAGCGTTGGGGGGGCACGAGCAGTACTTC
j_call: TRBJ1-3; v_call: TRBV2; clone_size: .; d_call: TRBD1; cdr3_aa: CASKPIIPGTGTSGNTIYF; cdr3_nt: TGTGCCAGCAAACCCATTATTCCCGGGACAGGGACTTCTGGAAACACCATATATTTT
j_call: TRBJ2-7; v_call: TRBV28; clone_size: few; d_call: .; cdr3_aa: CASSFTRYEQYF; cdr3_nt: TGTGCCAGCAGTTTTACGCGCTACGAGCAGTACTTC
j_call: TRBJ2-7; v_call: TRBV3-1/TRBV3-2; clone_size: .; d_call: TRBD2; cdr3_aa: CASSQAGTSVLYEQYF; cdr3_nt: TGTGCCAGCAGCCAAGCCGGGACTAGCGTACTCTACGAGCAGTACTTC
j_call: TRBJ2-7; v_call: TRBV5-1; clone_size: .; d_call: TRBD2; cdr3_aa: CASSSSGGRADEQYF; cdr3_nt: TGCGCCAGCAGCTCGTCGGGGGGTAGGGCCGACGAGCAGTACTTC
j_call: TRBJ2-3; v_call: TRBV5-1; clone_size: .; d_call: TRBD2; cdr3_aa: CASSSGPTSGSTDTQYF; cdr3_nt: TGCGCCAGCAGCTCCGGCCCCACTAGCGGTAGCACAGATACGCAGTATTTT
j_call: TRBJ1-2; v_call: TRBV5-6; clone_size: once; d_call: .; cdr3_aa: CASSMDGQWVYGYTF; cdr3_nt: TGTGCCAGCAGCATGGACGGACAGTGGGTCTATGGCTACACCTTC
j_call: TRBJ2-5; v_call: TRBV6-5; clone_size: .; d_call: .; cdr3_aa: CASRTGETQYF; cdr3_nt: TGTGCCAGCAGGACGGGAGAGACCCAGTACTTC
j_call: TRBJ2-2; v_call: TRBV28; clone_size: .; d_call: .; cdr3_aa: CASSSGQGVGLYTGELFF; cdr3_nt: TGTGCCAGCAGTTCGGGACAAGGGGTCGGCCTTTACACCGGGGAGCTGTTTTTT
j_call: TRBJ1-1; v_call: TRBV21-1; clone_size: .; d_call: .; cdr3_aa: CASSEVPALSTLNTEAFF; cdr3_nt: TGTGCCAGCAGCGAGGTCCCAGCCTTATCTACCTTGAACACTGAAGCTTTCTTT
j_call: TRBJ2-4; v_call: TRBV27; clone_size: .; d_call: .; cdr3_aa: CASSLGSKNIQYF; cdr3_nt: TGTGCCAGCAGTTTGGGCTCCAAAAACATTCAGTACTTC
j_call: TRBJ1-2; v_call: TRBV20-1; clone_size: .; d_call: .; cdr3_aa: CSATGLRGYTF; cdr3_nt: TGCAGTGCTACGGGGTTGCGAGGCTACACCTTC
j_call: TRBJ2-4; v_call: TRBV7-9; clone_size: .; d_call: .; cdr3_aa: CASSSPDYIQYF; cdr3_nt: TGTGCCAGCAGCTCTCCAGATTACATTCAGTACTTC
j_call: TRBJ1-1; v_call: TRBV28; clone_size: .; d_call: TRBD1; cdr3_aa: CASSLGQGYGEAFF; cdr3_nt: TGTGCCAGCAGTTTGGGACAGGGGTATGGTGAAGCTTTCTTT
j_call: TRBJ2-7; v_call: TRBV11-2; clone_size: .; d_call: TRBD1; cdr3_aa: CASRAGTALSYEQYF; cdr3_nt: TGTGCCAGCAGAGCCGGGACAGCCCTTTCCTACGAGCAGTACTTC
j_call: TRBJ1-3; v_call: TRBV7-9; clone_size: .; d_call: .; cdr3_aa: CASSQGGNTIYF; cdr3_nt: TGTGCCAGCAGCCAGGGTGGAAACACCATATATTTT
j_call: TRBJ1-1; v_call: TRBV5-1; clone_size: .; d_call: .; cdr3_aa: CASSNGQPNTEAFF; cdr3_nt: TGCGCCAGCAGCAACGGACAGCCCAACACTGAAGCTTTCTTT
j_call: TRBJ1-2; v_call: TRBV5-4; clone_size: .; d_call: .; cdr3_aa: CASSYFVGHYGYTF; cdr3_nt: TGTGCCAGCAGCTATTTCGTGGGGCACTATGGCTACACCTTC
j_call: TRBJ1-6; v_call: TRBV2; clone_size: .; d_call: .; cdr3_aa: CASSDLSPLHF; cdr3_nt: TGTGCCAGCAGTGATCTGTCACCCCTCCACTTT
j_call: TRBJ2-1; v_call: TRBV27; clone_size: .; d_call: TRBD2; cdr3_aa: CASTGVAGVYNEQFF; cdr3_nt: TGTGCCAGCACTGGGGTCGCGGGAGTGTACAATGAGCAGTTCTTC
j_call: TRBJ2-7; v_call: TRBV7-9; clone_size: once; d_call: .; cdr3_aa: CASSLVSQEIFSYEQYF; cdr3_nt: TGTGCCAGCAGCTTAGTCTCACAGGAAATATTCTCCTACGAGCAGTACTTC
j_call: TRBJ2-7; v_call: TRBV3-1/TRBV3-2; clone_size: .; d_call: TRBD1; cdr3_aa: CASRQGRDRAYEQYF; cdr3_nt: TGTGCCAGCAGGCAAGGGCGGGACAGGGCTTACGAGCAGTACTTC
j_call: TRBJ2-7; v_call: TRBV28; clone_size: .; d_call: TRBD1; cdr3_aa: CASSPGTGSYEQYF; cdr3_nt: TGTGCCAGCAGCCCCGGGACAGGGTCCTACGAGCAGTACTTC
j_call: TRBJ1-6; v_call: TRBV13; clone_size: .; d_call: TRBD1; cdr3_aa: CASSPRGFRDSPLHF; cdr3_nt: TGTGCCAGCAGCCCCAGGGGGTTTAGGGATTCACCCCTCCACTTT
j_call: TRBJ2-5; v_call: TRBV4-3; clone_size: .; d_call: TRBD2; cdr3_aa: CASSQGTRGETQYF; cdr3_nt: TGCGCCAGCAGCCAAGGGACTAGAGGAGAGACCCAGTACTTC